The next 4 T cell receptor beta chains were all read from a single sample in a study of OX40 agonist ivuxolimab in advanced cancers. TCRdb's table, derived via immunoSEQ multiplex PCR, lists solely in-frame clones and lacks some. The data hold roughly 46,000 clones, with 82% observed a single time. This specimen consisted of CD4+ or CD8+ T cells sorted from blood, obtained in a trial of the OX40 agonist ivuxolimab. These receptor sequences come from an adult with an advanced solid tumor such as melanoma, head and neck, liver or kidney cancer.

This clone was detected only once. The chain carries TRBV2 and TRBJ1-5; 9 bases are shared with TRBD1. V shed 5 bases and J 7 bases; nucleotides not matched to a gene: 15. This CDR3 contains 17 residues. The V gene's germline CDR1 is SNHLY and CDR2 FYNNEI. Here the CDR3 DNA reads TGTGCCAGCAGTCCCAGGGGGAGACAGGGGGACCGACAGCCCCAGCATTTT. Its protein product is CASSPRGRQGDRQPQHF.

In the case of this clone: Within the sample, other DNA sequences also encode this same CDR3. V is TRBV5-5 and J is TRBJ1-1; no clear D. Germline V gives CDR1 SGHKS, CDR2 YYEKEE (reference sequence). V lost 0 bases and J lost 2, with 8 bases in between. This CDR3 comprises 14 residues. CDR3 nucleotides: TGTGCCAGCAGCTTGGCCCGACTTAACACTGAAGCTTTCTTT. Translated: CASSLARLNTEAFF. Full variable domain (rest looked up from reference TRBV5-5 and TRBJ1-1): DAGVTQSPTHLIKTRGQQVTLRCSPISGHKSVSWYQQVLGQGPQFIFQYYEKEERGRGNFPDRFSARQFPNYSSELNVNALLLGDSALYLCASSLARLNTEAFFGQGTRLTVV.

This clone was counted once. Written as DNA, the CDR3 is TGTGCCAGCAGTGAAAACGCCTATGGCTACACCTTC. Translating gives CASSENAYGYTF. The chain is built from TRBV7-3 and TRBJ1-2; D not certain. The CDR3 consists of 12 residues. Germline CDR1 and CDR2: SGHTA and FQGTGA. V dropped 6 bases and J dropped 4 bases, with 9 bases sitting between them.

This clone has a single count. In nucleotides, the CDR3 is TGTGCCAGTAGTATAGGACAGAGCAACACAGATACGCAGTATTTT. Translated: CASSIGQSNTDTQYF. V gene TRBV19 combines with J gene TRBJ2-3; weak D call: TRBD1 (5 bases). Germline V gives CDR1 LNHDA, CDR2 SQIVND (reference sequence). The V gene lost 1 base and the J gene lost 2 bases, with 10 bases spanning the gap. The CDR3 sequence is 15 residues long.